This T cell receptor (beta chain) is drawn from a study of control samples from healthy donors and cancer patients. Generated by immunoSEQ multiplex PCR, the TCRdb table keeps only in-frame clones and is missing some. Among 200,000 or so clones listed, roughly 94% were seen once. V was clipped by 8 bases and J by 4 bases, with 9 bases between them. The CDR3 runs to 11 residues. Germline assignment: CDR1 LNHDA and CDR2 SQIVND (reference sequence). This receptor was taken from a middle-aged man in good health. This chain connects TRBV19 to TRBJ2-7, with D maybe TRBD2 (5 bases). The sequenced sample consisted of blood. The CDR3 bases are TGTGCCAGTTCCGCGGGTTACGAGCAGTACTTC. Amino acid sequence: CASSAGYEQYF. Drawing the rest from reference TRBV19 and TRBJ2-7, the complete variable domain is DGGITQSPKYLFRKEGQNVTLSCEQNLNHDAMYWYRQDPGQGLRLIYYSQIVNDFQKGDIAEGYSVSREKKESFPLTVTSAQKNPTAFYLCASSAGYEQYFGPGTRLTVT.